This T cell receptor beta chain was sequenced during a study of cytomegalovirus exposure and HLA in healthy donors (TCRdb year 2017). Notes on the research overall: An earlier analysis of roughly 570 of the donors reported 276 Gb of sequence data and 117 million unique TCR beta sequences obtained from roughly 170 million T cells. Typing coverage varied by locus: 629-630 donors for A, B, C, DRB1 and DQB1; approximately 520 for DQA1; more than 600 for DPA1; approximately 470 for DPB1. In the later analysis, no new phenotypic data were used to find candidate immune exposures; instead, reliance was placed on TCR beta sequences and their occurrence across donors. Because of strong linkage in the cohort, roughly five DR-DQ haplotypes were treated as single units for association and clustering. All discovery cohort repertoires had been generated on a single sequencing platform. Both class I and class II loci were covered by HLA typing, at four-digit resolution. Along with the approximately 700-subject first cohort, a separate validation cohort of over 90 different subjects was used. The study aimed to test whether cataloging public T cell receptors could reveal signatures of past pathogen exposure. The study combined high-throughput TCR immunosequencing, statistical association of individual TCRs with disease status, and machine learning to predict cytomegalovirus infection status. A later analysis re-examined previously published TCR beta repertoires from about 670 donors and added high-resolution HLA genotyping to investigate patterns of TCR occurrence. Around 320 gigabases of sequencing data and approximately 93 million unique TCR sequences were included in an early release covering several hundred HLA-typed donors. Among the approximately 400 genotyped donors, about 85% belonged to the genetic ancestry cluster associated with self-reported Caucasian donors. Alongside the repertoire data, information on donor age, sex, ethnicity and CMV serostatus was compiled. To decide whether each TCR beta V gene segment behaved as functional or pseudogenic, an earlier analysis of 587 of the donors relied on high-throughput TCR beta sequencing. A later genetic analysis used genome-wide SNP genotypes for about 55% of the 666 donors, treating that subset as a discovery cohort. On average, around 200,000 unique TCR beta nucleotide sequences were sequenced per donor among 350 to 400 genotyped donors of the cohort, with around 19% of those sequences being non-productive. The study used immunosequencing to profile the T cell repertoires of about 670 subjects and linked those repertoires to cytomegalovirus serostatus. Study-wide conclusions, independent of this receptor: Most CMV-associated TCR beta chains appeared to be HLA-restricted in a later analysis, and the HLA associations seemed to be driven largely by CMV exposure. A total of about 180 TCR beta chains were listed by the study as associated with cytomegalovirus. The authors suggested that the approach could potentially be extended to other disease states and immunological phenotypes. Several of the top co-occurrence clusters appeared to be linked to parvovirus B19, influenza, CMV and Epstein-Barr virus, according to a later analysis. A few of the identified cytomegalovirus-associated TCR beta chains were confirmed in vitro to be specific for cytomegalovirus antigens. In a later genetic analysis, fewer N-insertions in productive TCRs were reported among donors in an Asian-associated ancestry cluster than the roughly 700-donor mean. Correlated functional status among segregating V segments might be attributable to linkage disequilibrium, but an unknown experimental factor could not be ruled out. Because counts were too low, about 15 rarely observed V segments, including chromosome 9 orphons, were left out of the earlier analysis of 500 to 750 of the donors. Some IMGT-functional V segments, including TRBV6-2 and TRBV6-3, could not be told apart with the 87-base-pair reads, so those segments were excluded. Only TCR beta chains were sequenced in this cohort, and the absence of alpha or paired-chain data limited detectable features. A later analysis found that HLA-associated TCR beta chains were more clonally expanded and had lower generation probabilities than equally common non-associated chains. An association between a missense DCLRE1C variant and V-gene and J-gene trimming of TCR beta chains was found in a later genetic analysis and replicated in an independent cohort. An earlier analysis of approximately 530 of the donors showed that most TCR beta V segments appeared in productive rearrangements either about 87% or about 30% of the time, which broadly matched IMGT annotations. The sequencing pipeline was judged likely to have produced a cluster of highly shared sequence variants as a technical artifact. Presence/absence analyses assumed roughly uniform sequencing depth across donors, an assumption that may not hold. Because HLA typing was unavailable for some donors at each locus, only the typed subset was used in association tests. A further reported finding was that TCR beta sequences accurately predicted the HLA-A and HLA-B alleles for most subjects in the first cohort. In both the original and validation cohorts, the classifier was reported to diagnose cytomegalovirus status with high specificity and sensitivity. Most TCR sequences were observed very rarely across donors, whereas some public TCRs were present in many individuals. At a false discovery rate of 0.05, a later analysis linked 16,951 TCR beta sequences to specific HLA alleles. Immune exposure information for the cohort was limited to CMV serostatus. Strong co-occurrence of HLA alleles, especially DR and DQ, made assigning TCR associations to individual alleles difficult. According to a later analysis, TCR association rates differed among HLA loci, with DRB1 alleles showing the most associated TCRs and HLA-C alleles showing the fewest.

Remarks on this clone: Its cognate antigen has yet to be identified.

To prepare the library, the immunoSEQ multiplex PCR assay was applied. A mixture of 60 forward primers for TCR Vbeta segments and 13 reverse primers for TCR Jbeta segments was used in the multiplex PCR. The CDR3 region of rearranged TCR beta genes was amplified from genomic DNA by a multiplex PCR assay. On the Illumina HiSeq System, the amplified TCR beta libraries were sequenced as 87-base-pair reads. The study's processing was this. Across the roughly 640 repertoires, a later analysis counted approximately 75 million unique TCR beta chains, some 11 million of which were shared by at least two donors. Raw reads were error-corrected and collapsed into unique sequences by a nearest-neighbor algorithm in which closely related sequences were merged to remove PCR and sequencing errors. Alignment of CDR3 sequences to IMGT reference sequences was used to assign V, D and J gene segments. For a sequence to be retained, a match of at least six nucleotides to both a V gene segment and a J gene segment was required. Rearrangements were called productive when the CDR3 lacked stop codons and stayed in frame with V and J; all others were non-productive. Following IMGT convention, CDR3 was defined as the stretch from the second conserved V-encoded cysteine up to the conserved J-encoded phenylalanine. In an earlier analysis of 500 to 650 of the donors, sequences lacking an unambiguous match to a single V gene segment were excluded. An earlier analysis of 587 of the donors classified V segments as functional when productive rearrangements were above 56.7% and as segregating when the standard deviation between donors was above 5%. A statistical classification framework was built to diagnose cytomegalovirus status from the catalog of TCR beta chain sequences. In a later analysis, TCR nucleotide sequences were compared against IMGT/GENE-DB human TR gene sequences so that V and J genes could be assigned. Using the TCRdist pipeline, a later analysis assigned CDR3 sequences along with most-parsimonious VDJ recombination scenarios. In a later analysis, every TCR beta chain was defined by the combination of its CDR3 amino acid sequence and its V-gene family, and reads without a unique V-gene family were dropped. In a later analysis, fewer than 650 highly shared, low-generation-probability nucleotide sequences were removed to address suspected cross-contamination and a sequencing artifact. A later analysis calculated a clonal expansion index for each public chain from normalized within-repertoire ranks of inferred template counts. In a later analysis, generation probabilities were computed using a VDJ recombination model fitted to out-of-frame rearrangements, and the results were checked against IGoR. In a later analysis, hypergeometric tests were used to score TCR-TCR, TCR-HLA and TCR-CMV co-occurrence, with a repertoire-size bias correction applied to TCR pairs. A later analysis estimated false discovery rates by permuting HLA or CMV assignments 20 times. In a later analysis, co-occurring TCRs were grouped using DBSCAN, and TCRdist sequence similarity was added for clustering within HLA-allele-positive subsets. Co-occurrence clustering excluded repertoires with fewer than 30,000 or more than 120,000 public chains, plus five with anomalous nucleotide sharing. This is the immuneACCESS table as TCRdb keeps it, with only in-frame sequences that have V and J called. A part of the clones is gone; compared with another copy, unresolved V genes explain less than half, and the rest is unexplained. V, J and clone size derive from that table, while D and trimming were established from the DNA sequence. For this sample, the table gives about 160,000 clones. Clones ranked in the top ten supply 1.3% of the sample.

Based on the germline V gene, the CDR1 and CDR2 sequences are MGHRA and YSYEKL. V drops 4 bases and J drops 5 bases, leaving 17 bases in between. Taken from cysteine to phenylalanine, the CDR3 has 15 residues. Here the CDR3 DNA is all that survives: 45 bases in frame from base 1. In total, 500 to 700 healthy bone marrow donors made up the cohort. All cohort members were sampled while nominally healthy, although unrecorded immune exposures were likely present. The donor tested CMV seronegative and was one of the 352 seronegative cohort members. A peripheral blood sample was provided by each donor, and peripheral blood mononuclear cells were used for TCR beta sequencing. The Qiagen DNeasy Blood Extraction Kit was used to extract genomic DNA from the blood cell samples.

The rearranged segments are TRBV4-1 and TRBJ1-2; the D gene remains uncertain. This sequence was found in a woman aged 55-75 years in good health and CMV-seronegative. The sample consisted of PBMCs. The DNA sequence is given as TGCGCCAGCAGCCCGGAGGGAACCATGAATTATGGCTACACCTTC. This gives the protein CASSPEGTMNYGYTF.